The 28 T cell receptor beta chains given below trace back to one sample, sequenced in a study of blood T cell repertoires in COVID-19. TCRdb's table, derived via immunoSEQ multiplex PCR, lists solely in-frame clones and lacks some. The repertoire holds 110,000 to 150,000 clones, with roughly 79% as singletons. The sequenced sample consisted of peripheral blood. Source of these receptors: a woman aged 55-70 years with acute or convalescent COVID-19.

The chain couples TRBV7-9 to TRBJ2-3; the D is unclear. This CDR3 contains 15 residues. V lost 0 bases, J lost 4 bases, and 11 bases lay in between. Germline CDR1 and CDR2: SEHNR and FQNEAQ (reference sequence). CDR3 sequence (DNA): TGTGCCAGCAGCTTAGCGCGAAGTAGTTCAGATACGCAGTATTTT. Its protein product is CASSLARSSSDTQYF.

The chain links TRBV7-2 to TRBJ2-3, with a possible D match to TRBD2 (6 bases). Trimming removed 6 bases at V and 7 bases at J, with 17 bases between. Germline CDR1 reads SGHTA; CDR2 reads FQGNSA. The CDR3 totals 14 residues. The CDR3 DNA follows: TGTGCCAGCAGTCTATCCGGGGACTCTTATACGCAGTATTTT. It translates to CASSLSGDSYTQYF.

V gene TRBV4-1 combines with J gene TRBJ2-3; D uncertain. CDR1 and CDR2 (germline): MGHRA, YSYEKL. The CDR3 runs to 16 residues. Trimming cost V 0 bases and J 4 bases, with 14 bases left between them. CDR3 region: CASSQEYGLSADTQYF. CDR3 sequence (DNA): TGCGCCAGCAGCCAAGAGTACGGCCTGAGCGCAGATACGCAGTATTTT.

The chain has TRBV21-1 and TRBJ2-7; TRBD2 was called by the table and not checked on the DNA. TRBV21-1 is classified as a pseudogene. This CDR3 spans 16 amino acids. CDR3 loop: CASSIARGTRCYEQYF. The CDR3 coding sequence is TGTGCCAGCAGCATAGCCCGGGGTACTAGGTGCTACGAGCAGTACTTC.

This clone was observed a few times. J is TRBJ2-7 and V is TRBV7-2; D remains unclear. The CDR3 is 14 residues long. The V gene lost 4 bases and the J gene lost 1 base, with 11 bases spanning the gap. Looked up from germline, CDR1 is SGHTA and CDR2 is FQGNSA. This CDR3 is CASSSRGYSYEQYF. CDR3 DNA: TGTGCCAGCAGCTCCCGCGGATATTCCTACGAGCAGTACTTC.

This rearrangement joins TRBV2 to TRBJ1-1; the D is unclear. The CDR3 loop spans 20 amino acids. V was pared by 6 bases and J by 1 base, with 30 bases between. The germline V gene has CDR1 SNHLY and CDR2 FYNNEI. Here the CDR3 reads CASRFFRPSQNGIGNTEAFF. CDR3 in DNA: TGTGCCAGCAGATTTTTCAGGCCGTCTCAGAATGGAATAGGGAACACTGAAGCTTTCTTT.

This sequence joins TRBV6-4 and TRBJ2-2; maybe TRBD1 (6 bases). The CDR3 is 16 residues long. The ends were cut back, 6 bases at V and 3 bases at J, with 17 bases in the middle. Germline V gene sequence: CDR1 MRHNA, CDR2 SNTAGT. The CDR3 region has the DNA TGTGCCAGCAGCTTACAGGGTGGCAGACACACCGGGGAGCTGTTTTTT. Protein product: CASSLQGGRHTGELFF.

The rearrangement joins TRBV28 to TRBJ2-7, with D perhaps matching TRBD2 (5 bases). CDR3 length: 13 amino acids. Germline V CDR1 and CDR2: MDHEN, SYDVKM. Trimming left V 3 bases short and J 3 bases short, with 9 bases between. The CDR3 DNA reads as TGTGCCAGCAGTTTGAGGGCAGACTACGAGCAGTACTTC. It translates to CASSLRADYEQYF. The whole variable domain, remainder taken from reference TRBV28 and TRBJ2-7, is DVKVTQSSRYLVKRTGEKVFLECVQDMDHENMFWYRQDPGLGLRLIYFSYDVKMKEKGDIPEGYSVSREKKERFSLILESASTNQTSMYLCASSLRADYEQYFGPGTRLTVT.

V and J are TRBV19 and TRBJ2-7; 7 nucleotides match TRBD2. V gave up 4 bases and J gave up 3 bases; unmatched junction bases: 6. The CDR3 loop spans 14 amino acids. Germline lookup yields CDR1 LNHDA and CDR2 SQIVND (reference sequence). The CDR3 nucleotides read TGTGCCAGTAGTACCGGGACGGGGGGCTACGAGCAGTACTTC. It codes for CASSTGTGGYEQYF.

V is TRBV9 and J is TRBJ1-2, with D perhaps TRBD1 (5 bases). Looked up from germline, CDR1 is SGDLS and CDR2 is YYNGEE. This CDR3 has 14 amino acids. With 2 bases removed from V and 8 bases from J, the gap between germline ends came to 16 bases. The chain's CDR3 is CASSVQPRGGGYTF. The DNA for the CDR3 is TGTGCCAGCAGCGTGCAGCCTCGCGGGGGGGGCTACACCTTC. Combining the CDR3 with reference TRBV9 and TRBJ1-2 gives the whole variable domain DSGVTQTPKHLITATGQRVTLRCSPRSGDLSVYWYQQSLDQGLQFLIQYYNGEERAKGNILERFSAQQFPDLHSELNLSSLELGDSALYFCASSVQPRGGGYTFGSGTRLTVV.

In the case of this clone: The same CDR3 can be traced to other DNA sequences in this sample. The chain uses TRBV3-1 (or the pseudogene TRBV3-2) and TRBJ1-4; 7 bases line up with TRBD1. Germline-derived CDR1 and CDR2 are LGHDT and YNNKEL (reference sequence). CDR3 size: 15 residues. J was trimmed by 2 bases and V by 4 bases; bases with no gene match: 4. DNA for the CDR3: TGTGCCAGCAGCCCGAACAGGGGTACTAATGAAAAACTGTTTTTT. Its translation is CASSPNRGTNEKLFF.

The J gene is TRBJ2-7, the V gene TRBV7-2, with D possibly TRBD1 on 6 matching bases. The V gene lost 3 bases and the J gene lost 3 bases, with 9 bases spanning the gap. Germline V lookup: CDR1 SGHTA, CDR2 FQGNSA. The CDR3 is 13 residues long. The CDR3 DNA reads as TGTGCCAGCAGCTTGGCGACAGGCTACGAGCAGTACTTC. Its protein is CASSLATGYEQYF.

The V call is TRBV18, the J call TRBJ1-1; 7 bases map to TRBD1. The CDR3 extends over 16 amino acids. Germline CDR1 KGHSH, CDR2 LQKENI. Trimming removed 6 bases from V and 2 bases from J; junction bases left unmatched: 12. The CDR3 reads CASSQVLTGTNTEAFF. The CDR3 DNA is TGTGCCAGCTCGCAAGTCTTGACAGGGACAAACACTGAAGCTTTCTTT.

The chain employs TRBV11-3 and TRBJ2-1; TRBD2 matches 8 bases. With 1 base clipped from V and 7 bases from J, the junction kept 6 bases outside the gene matches. CDR1 SGHNT and CDR2 YENEEA come from the germline V gene. The CDR3 totals 15 residues. CDR3 coding DNA: TGTGCCAGCAGCTTAGGAGCGGGAGTGGGTAATGAGCAGTTCTTC. Protein: CASSLGAGVGNEQFF.

Details on this clone: Sequence at one end of the junction differs from germline and may be a read error. The V and J genes are TRBV7-7 and TRBJ2-3, with 14 nucleotides matching TRBD2. The germline V gene encodes CDR1 SSHAT and CDR2 FNYEAQ (reference sequence). This CDR3 has 16 residues. For the CDR3, the DNA is TGTGCTAGCAGCGCCGGGACTAGCGGGAGCCCAGATACGCAGTATTTT. This translates into CASSAGTSGSPDTQYF.

V usage is TRBV5-1 and J usage is TRBJ2-1; a weak D match, TRBD2 (5 bases). The V end lost 2 bases, the J end lost 0 bases, and 6 bases lay between the germline ends. The length of the CDR3 is 14 residues. CDR1 and CDR2 from the germline V gene are SGHRS and YFSETQ. The DNA for the CDR3 is TGCGCCAGCAGCTTTGGGAGCTCCTACAATGAGCAGTTCTTC. Translating gives CASSFGSSYNEQFF.

The gene calls are TRBV25-1 and TRBJ2-1, with D maybe TRBD1 (5 bases). The V end was cut by 2 bases, the J end by 0 bases, with 5 bases between. The CDR3 consists of 14 residues. Per germline, CDR1 MGHDK and CDR2 SYGVNS. The CDR3 DNA follows: TGTGCCAGCAGTGAAGGGGCCTCCTACAATGAGCAGTTCTTC. Its translation: CASSEGASYNEQFF.

CDR3 DNA sequence: TGTGCCAGCAGCTTAAGACCCGGGGGGACTAGCACAGATACGCAGTATTTT. The encoded protein is CASSLRPGGTSTDTQYF. The chain recombines TRBV7-3 with TRBJ2-3; 7 nucleotides align to TRBD2. V gave up 1 base and J gave up 0 bases; unmatched junction bases: 7. CDR3 length equals 17 residues. From germline, CDR1 is SGHTA and CDR2 FQGTGA. The full variable domain, completed using reference TRBV7-3 and TRBJ2-3, is GAGVSQTPSNKVTEKGKYVELRCDPISGHTALYWYRQSLGQGPEFLIYFQGTGAADDSGLPNDRFFAVRPEGSVSTLKIQRTERGDSAVYLCASSLRPGGTSTDTQYFGPGTRLTVL.

The chain employs TRBV11-2 and TRBJ1-6, with a weak D call TRBD1 (6 bases). CDR1 is SGHAT, CDR2 FQNNGV, per germline. The CDR3 is made up of 14 amino acids. Trimming took 5 bases from V and 9 from J, leaving 14 bases between them. The CDR3 is CASSNQGSFSPLHF. Here the CDR3 DNA reads TGTGCCAGCAGCAATCAGGGGTCTTTTTCACCCCTCCACTTT.

The chain recombines TRBV28 with TRBJ1-6; D unclear. Between the trimmed V and J ends, which lost 2 bases and 10 bases, there was a span of 15 bases. This CDR3 comprises 15 residues. Germline lookup yields CDR1 MDHEN and CDR2 SYDVKM. CDR3 in DNA: TGTGCCAGCAGTTTAAGCACCGGACTCGGGTCACCCCTCCACTTT. This translates into CASSLSTGLGSPLHF.

The J gene is TRBJ2-1, the V gene TRBV13; 8 nucleotides align to TRBD2. This CDR3 region has 16 residues. V lost 2 bases to trimming and J lost 5 bases; unmatched junction nucleotides: 8. Germline V lookup: CDR1 PRHDT, CDR2 FYEKMQ (reference sequence). CDR3 loop: CASSLILADRDNEQFF. For the CDR3, the DNA is TGTGCCAGCAGCTTAATACTAGCGGATAGAGACAATGAGCAGTTCTTC.

V gene TRBV18 combines with J gene TRBJ1-1, with TRBD1 as a possible D gene (5 bases). The CDR3 runs to 12 residues. The germline gives CDR1 KGHSH, CDR2 LQKENI. V shed 3 bases and J shed 7 bases, with 9 bases lying between them. The CDR3 DNA reads as TGTGCCAGCTCACCGAACGGGGGTGAAGCTTTCTTT. Its protein product is CASSPNGGEAFF. Filled out from reference TRBV18 and TRBJ1-1, the complete variable domain reads NAGVMQNPRHLVRRRGQEARLRCSPMKGHSHVYWYRQLPEEGLKFMVYLQKENIIDESGMPKERFSAEFPKEGPSILRIQQVVRGDSAAYFCASSPNGGEAFFGQGTRLTVV.

The rearrangement uses TRBV27 and TRBJ2-1, with 15 bases fitting TRBD2. V lost 4 bases to trimming and J lost 12 bases; unmatched junction nucleotides: 7. The germline V gene encodes CDR1 MNHEY and CDR2 SMNVEV (reference sequence). The CDR3 is 15 residues long. In nucleotides, the CDR3 is TGTGCCAGCAGTTCAGGACTAGCGGGAGGGCCTAGGCAGTTCTTC. Translating gives CASSSGLAGGPRQFF.

The chain employs TRBV27 and TRBJ2-7; tentative D call: TRBD2 (5 bases). Germline V gives CDR1 MNHEY, CDR2 SMNVEV (reference sequence). The CDR3 contains 14 residues. Trimming stripped 4 bases from V and 2 bases from J, with 12 bases between. The CDR3 region has the DNA TGTGCCAGCAGTTCCATCGGGATAGCCTACGAGCAGTACTTC. Translated: CASSSIGIAYEQYF.

The rearrangement links TRBV5-6 to TRBJ1-6; perhaps TRBD1 as D (6 bases). Trimming stripped 5 bases from V and 0 bases from J, with 12 bases between. The CDR3 is 16 amino acids. Germline CDR1 SGHDT, CDR2 YYEEEE. CDR3 in amino acids: CASSYRVSSYNSPLHF. The CDR3 DNA is TGTGCCAGCAGTTACAGGGTGAGCTCCTATAATTCACCCCTCCACTTT.

The chain combines TRBV28 with TRBJ1-1; D uncertain. Germline assignment: CDR1 MDHEN and CDR2 SYDVKM. The V end was cut by 0 bases, the J end by 3 bases, with 11 bases between. The CDR3 spans 15 residues. Written as DNA, the CDR3 is TGTGCCAGCAGTTTATGGAGGAAGCGGGACACTGAAGCTTTCTTT. This sequence encodes CASSLWRKRDTEAFF.

The CDR3 spells CASSVRDRGNRETQYF. The CDR3 DNA follows: TGTGCCAGCAGCGTCCGGGACAGGGGGAATCGGGAGACCCAGTACTTC. This chain connects TRBV9 to TRBJ2-5; 11 bases match TRBD1. This CDR3 has 16 amino acids. CDR1 SGDLS and CDR2 YYNGEE come from the germline V gene. Trimming removed 2 bases from V and 5 bases from J; junction bases left unmatched: 8.

The CDR3 loop reads CASSPLGTSGSRYNEQFF. CDR3 sequence (DNA): TGTGCCAGCTCACCATTAGGGACTAGCGGGTCGCGCTACAATGAGCAGTTCTTC. The chain joins TRBV18 to TRBJ2-1, with TRBD2 matching over 12 bases. The CDR3 sequence is 18 residues long. Germline V gene data show CDR1 as KGHSH and CDR2 as LQKENI. Unmatched junction bases numbered 8, after V lost 2 bases and J lost 3 bases.